A single sample is the source of the 5 T cell receptor beta chains below, sequenced in a study of beta chain features in type 1 diabetes. Expressed TCRB transcripts were sequenced after all isolated RNA was converted to cDNA. Data came from immunoSEQ multiplex PCR; TCRdb stores just in-frame clones and leaves some out. The data show 850,000 to 900,000 clones, roughly 16% seen once. The sequencing sample was made of naive CD4+ T cells from blood. Receptors were obtained from a woman aged 18-29 years in good health.

This sequence joins TRBV7-2 and TRBJ2-7, with 9 bases fitting TRBD2. CDR1 is SGHTA and CDR2 is FQGNSA in the germline V gene. The CDR3 runs 14 residues. Trimming removed 4 bases from V and 2 bases from J; junction bases left unmatched: 3. This CDR3 is CASSSRLAAYEQYF. The DNA of the CDR3 is TGTGCCAGCAGCTCCAGACTAGCGGCCTACGAGCAGTACTTC.

The chain employs TRBV7-3 and TRBJ2-3; no clear D. The V end lost 3 bases, the J end lost 4 bases, and 14 bases lay between the germline ends. The V gene's germline CDR1 is SGHTA and CDR2 FQGTGA. This CDR3 has 15 amino acids. In nucleotides, the CDR3 is TGTGCCAGCAGCTTTAACTGGGCCCCCCCAGATACGCAGTATTTT. It is translated as CASSFNWAPPDTQYF.

The chain employs TRBV5-1 and TRBJ2-7; the D is unclear. CDR3 length: 12 residues. Deletions cut 3 bases from V and 0 bases from J, with 4 bases between. Germline V gene data show CDR1 as SGHRS and CDR2 as YFSETQ. The CDR3 sequence: CASSYHSYEQYF. The CDR3 bases are TGCGCCAGCAGCTACCACTCCTACGAGCAGTACTTC.

V gene TRBV19 combines with J gene TRBJ2-7; TRBD2 agrees at 8 bases. This CDR3 spans 15 amino acids. Germline assignment: CDR1 LNHDA and CDR2 SQIVND (reference sequence). V lost 6 bases and J lost 0; bases outside the gene matches: 7. The CDR3, as DNA: TGTGCCAGTAGCCAACTAGCGGCCAACTCCTACGAGCAGTACTTC. This codes for CASSQLAANSYEQYF.

This clone was seen a few times. This CDR3 is CASSLSLAGGKNIQYF. The CDR3 nucleotides read TGCGCCAGCAGCCTATCACTAGCGGGAGGTAAAAACATTCAGTACTTC. The chain carries TRBV5-1 and TRBJ2-4, with 12 bases aligning to TRBD2. Unmatched junction bases numbered 6, after V lost 4 bases and J lost 4 bases. Germline CDR1 and CDR2: SGHRS and YFSETQ. This CDR3 spans 16 amino acids.